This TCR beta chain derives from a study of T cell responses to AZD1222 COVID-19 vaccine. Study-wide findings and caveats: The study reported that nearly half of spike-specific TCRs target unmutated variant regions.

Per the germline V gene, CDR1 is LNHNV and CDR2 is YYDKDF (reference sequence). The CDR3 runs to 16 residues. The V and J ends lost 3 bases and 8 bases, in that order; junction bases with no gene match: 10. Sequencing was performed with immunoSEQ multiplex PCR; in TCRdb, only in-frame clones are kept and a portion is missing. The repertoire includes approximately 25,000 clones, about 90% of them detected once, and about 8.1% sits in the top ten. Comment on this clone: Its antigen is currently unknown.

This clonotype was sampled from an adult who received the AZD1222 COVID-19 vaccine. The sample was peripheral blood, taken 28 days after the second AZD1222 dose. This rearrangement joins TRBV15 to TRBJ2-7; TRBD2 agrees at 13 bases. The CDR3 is CATSSSDPGTSGKQYF. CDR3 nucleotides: TGTGCCACCAGCAGCTCGGATCCCGGGACTAGCGGGAAGCAGTACTTC.